One sample yielded the 28 T cell receptor beta chains listed below, sequenced in a study of monozygotic twins with cystic fibrosis. The protocol was immunoSEQ multiplex PCR, while the TCRdb copy is restricted to in-frame clones and leaves out a portion. This table holds over 20,000 clones, approximately 89% found once. Sequencing was carried out using blood. The receptors here all came from a girl aged 2 to 9 with cystic fibrosis.

This clone occurred once. The chain combines TRBV5-6 with TRBJ1-1; the D is unclear. V was cut by 6 bases and J by 1 base, with 13 bases left in between. Germline CDR1 and CDR2: SGHDT and YYEEEE. CDR3 length: 14 amino acids. The CDR3 sequence: CASTYGVGNTEAFF. The CDR3 region has the DNA TGTGCCAGCACATACGGGGTGGGGAACACTGAAGCTTTCTTT.

The CDR3 is CASSYPGTDSGNTIYF. The CDR3 DNA sequence: TGTGCCAGCAGTTACCCCGGGACTGACTCTGGAAACACCATATATTTT. The chain combines TRBV6-6 with TRBJ1-3, with D possibly being TRBD1 (5 bases). Trimming pared 2 bases from V and 0 bases from J, leaving 11 bases between. The germline V gene encodes CDR1 MNHNY and CDR2 SVGAGI (reference sequence). CDR3 length: 16 amino acids.

The chain uses TRBV18 and TRBJ1-5; the D is unclear. CDR1 KGHSH and CDR2 LQKENI come from the germline V gene. This CDR3 region has 12 residues. V lost 7 bases, J lost 5 bases, and 9 bases lay in between. In DNA, the CDR3 is TGTGCCAGCTTTCTGTCCTATCAGCCCCAGCATTTT. It translates to CASFLSYQPQHF.

This clone was counted only a few times. The chain has TRBV9 and TRBJ1-1; TRBD1 is a possible D gene (5 bases). Germline lookup yields CDR1 SGDLS and CDR2 YYNGEE. The germline V and J ends were trimmed by 0 bases and 1 base, with 7 bases remaining between them. This CDR3 spans 14 amino acids. The CDR3 DNA is TGTGCCAGCAGCGTAGTGGGGGGGAACACTGAAGCTTTCTTT. Its translation is CASSVVGGNTEAFF.

V gene TRBV10-3 combines with J gene TRBJ1-4; TRBD1 is a possible D gene (6 bases). The CDR3 runs 13 residues. CDR1 ENHRY and CDR2 SYGVKD come from the germline V gene. The ends were cut back, 0 bases at V and 7 bases at J, with 6 bases in the middle. CDR3 nucleotides: TGTGCCATCAGTGAGTCGGGGGCTGAAAAACTGTTTTTT. Translated: CAISESGAEKLFF.

The sample holds a few counts of this clone. The CDR3 here is CASSLALSVDQNTEAFF. The CDR3 DNA reads TGCGCCAGCAGCTTGGCCCTAAGTGTAGATCAGAACACTGAAGCTTTCTTT. The rearrangement uses TRBV5-1 and TRBJ1-1; D uncertain. Trimming left V 0 bases short and J 1 base short, with 16 bases between. The CDR3 spans 17 residues. Germline lookup yields CDR1 SGHRS and CDR2 YFSETQ.

The chain has TRBV13 and TRBJ1-6; 8 nucleotides line up with TRBD1. Germline loops: CDR1 PRHDT, CDR2 FYEKMQ (reference sequence). V lost 5 bases to trimming and J lost 3 bases; unmatched junction nucleotides: 18. The CDR3 runs to 20 residues. The CDR3 bases are TGTGCCAGCAGCCGACAGAAGAAGACTCAGGGACAGGTCTATAATTCACCCCTCCACTTT. This gives the protein CASSRQKKTQGQVYNSPLHF.

V usage is TRBV5-6 and J usage is TRBJ2-1; weak D call: TRBD2 (5 bases). This CDR3 comprises 13 residues. Deletions cut 0 bases from V and 6 bases from J, with 7 bases between. The germline CDR1 and CDR2 sequences are SGHDT and YYEEEE. In DNA form, the CDR3 reads TGTGCCAGCAGCTTGGCGGGATTCAATGAGCAGTTCTTC. This codes for CASSLAGFNEQFF. Variable domain in full (rest from reference TRBV5-6 and TRBJ2-1): DAGVTQSPTHLIKTRGQQVTLRCSPKSGHDTVSWYQQALGQGPQFIFQYYEEEERQRGNFPDRFSGHQFPNYSSELNVNALLLGDSALYLCASSLAGFNEQFFGPGTRLTVL.

The chain joins TRBV7-8 to TRBJ2-3; TRBD1 matches at 10 bases. Looked up from germline, CDR1 is SGHVS and CDR2 is FQNEAQ. The CDR3 spans 15 residues. J was trimmed by 6 bases and V by 5 bases; bases with no gene match: 8. The CDR3 region is CASSVRDRGSDTQYF. CDR3 nucleotides: TGTGCCAGCAGCGTCCGGGACAGGGGATCGGATACGCAGTATTTT.

The chain employs TRBV5-5 and TRBJ1-2; TRBD1 matches at 10 bases. Germline V CDR1 and CDR2: SGHKS, YYEKEE (reference sequence). V trimming: 3 bases; J trimming: 3 bases; junction bases outside the gene matches: 8. This CDR3 spans 16 amino acids. CDR3 protein: CASSSTTGTGDYGYTF. The CDR3 DNA follows: TGTGCCAGCAGCTCTACTACCGGGACAGGGGACTATGGCTACACCTTC.

The V gene is TRBV5-4, the J gene TRBJ2-7; D not certain. The CDR3 is 11 residues long. The germline gives CDR1 SGHNT, CDR2 YYREEE (reference sequence). V was shortened by 0 bases and J by 5 bases, with 3 bases between the two germline ends. The CDR3 DNA follows: TGTGCCAGCAGCTTGGAGGACGAGCAGTACTTC. As protein: CASSLEDEQYF. The full variable domain, in which reference TRBV5-4 and TRBJ2-7 provide the parts outside the CDR3, is ETGVTQSPTHLIKTRGQQVTLRCSSQSGHNTVSWYQQALGQGPQFIFQYYREEENGRGNFPPRFSGLQFPNYSSELNVNALELDDSALYLCASSLEDEQYFGPGTRLTVT.

The chain couples TRBV27 to TRBJ2-7; 8 bases match TRBD1. The V gene's germline CDR1 is MNHEY and CDR2 SMNVEV (reference sequence). CDR3 length equals 18 residues. V shed 1 base, J shed 5 bases, and the junction held 16 bases outside the gene matches. This CDR3 is CASSLLAGGSFISHEQYF. In DNA, the CDR3 is TGTGCCAGCAGTTTATTGGCAGGGGGCTCGTTCATTTCCCACGAGCAGTACTTC.

The V call is TRBV7-8, the J call TRBJ1-3; no firm D call. The CDR3 runs to 14 residues. V gave up 1 base and J gave up 0 bases, with 4 bases separating them. Germline lookup yields CDR1 SGHVS and CDR2 FQNEAQ. The CDR3 protein is CASSLVDSGNTIYF. Here the CDR3 DNA reads TGTGCCAGCAGCTTAGTAGACTCTGGAAACACCATATATTTT.

The V call is TRBV9, the J call TRBJ2-3; weak D call: TRBD1 (5 bases). The CDR3 is made up of 14 amino acids. The germline V and J ends were trimmed by 4 bases and 0 bases, with 9 bases remaining between them. The germline V gene encodes CDR1 SGDLS and CDR2 YYNGEE. As DNA, the CDR3 is TGTGCCAGCAGCTCAAGGGGCAGCACAGATACGCAGTATTTT. Its translation is CASSSRGSTDTQYF.

The chain couples TRBV27 to TRBJ1-4; D uncertain. Trimming took off 2 bases at V and 2 bases at J, with 3 bases between the two ends. The CDR3 is 13 residues long. Germline V gene data show CDR1 as MNHEY and CDR2 as SMNVEV (reference sequence). The CDR3 spells CASSLRTNEKLFF. CDR3 sequence (DNA): TGTGCCAGCAGTTTACGCACTAATGAAAAACTGTTTTTT. The entire variable domain, with the rest obtained from reference TRBV27 and TRBJ1-4, is as follows: EAQVTQNPRYLITVTGKKLTVTCSQNMNHEYMSWYRQDPGLGLRQIYYSMNVEVTDKGDVPEGYKVSRKEKRNFPLILESPSPNQTSLYFCASSLRTNEKLFFGSGTQLSVL.

The J gene is TRBJ1-4, the V gene TRBV15, with 8 positions matching TRBD1. CDR3 length: 15 amino acids. The V segment lost 2 bases and the J segment 4 bases; nucleotides outside the gene matches: 3. Germline assignment: CDR1 LNHNV and CDR2 YYDKDF (reference sequence). The CDR3 reads CATSRMDRDNEKLFF. In nucleotides, the CDR3 is TGTGCCACCAGCAGAATGGACAGGGATAATGAAAAACTGTTTTTT.

The J gene is TRBJ2-2, the V gene TRBV5-1; 8 bases map to TRBD1. The CDR3 has 15 residues. Unmatched junction bases numbered 6, after V lost 5 bases and J lost 3 bases. Germline CDR1 reads SGHRS; CDR2 reads YFSETQ. CDR3 DNA sequence: TGCGCCAGCAGTTCTGACAGGGGTGACACCGGGGAGCTGTTTTTT. This gives the protein CASSSDRGDTGELFF.

This clone was detected once. The gene calls are TRBV2 and TRBJ2-3, with TRBD1 as a possible D gene (6 bases). This CDR3 region has 12 residues. Germline V gene lookup returns CDR1 SNHLY and CDR2 FYNNEI. Trimming took 6 bases from V and 9 from J, leaving 13 bases between them. CDR3 region: CASRVEGETQYF. CDR3 nucleotide sequence: TGTGCCAGCAGGGTTGAGGGGGAAACGCAGTATTTT.

The chain carries TRBV19 and TRBJ2-1; 8 nucleotides match TRBD2. The V segment lost 6 bases and the J segment 5 bases; nucleotides outside the gene matches: 12. Looked up from germline, CDR1 is LNHDA and CDR2 is SQIVND (reference sequence). CDR3 length equals 16 residues. The CDR3 loop reads CASSLLRGGRHNEQFF. The CDR3 DNA reads as TGTGCCAGTAGCCTGCTCCGGGGGGGCCGCCACAATGAGCAGTTCTTC. The full variable domain, its missing parts supplied by reference TRBV19 and TRBJ2-1, is DGGITQSPKYLFRKEGQNVTLSCEQNLNHDAMYWYRQDPGQGLRLIYYSQIVNDFQKGDIAEGYSVSREKKESFPLTVTSAQKNPTAFYLCASSLLRGGRHNEQFFGPGTRLTVL.

The genes are TRBV5-6 and TRBJ1-2; 7 bases are a match to TRBD1. Germline V CDR1 and CDR2: SGHDT, YYEEEE. CDR3 length: 16 residues. With V trimmed by 4 bases and J by 5 bases, 14 bases remained unmatched. As DNA, the CDR3 is TGTGCCAGCAGCCAGATTGGGACAGTAAGTTTTTATGGCTACACCTTC. It is translated as CASSQIGTVSFYGYTF.

The chain has TRBV30 and TRBJ1-2; D is possibly TRBD1 (6 bases). Trimming shortened V by 5 bases and J by 1 base, and 11 bases separated the two germline ends. Germline V gives CDR1 GTSNPN, CDR2 SVGIG (reference sequence). This CDR3 has 13 amino acids. The CDR3 nucleotides are TGTGCCTGGGGGACACCCTTTAACTATGGCTACACCTTC. Protein: CAWGTPFNYGYTF. Complete variable domain (other parts from reference TRBV30 and TRBJ1-2): SQTIHQWPATLVQPVGSPLSLECTVEGTSNPNLYWYRQAAGRGLQLLFYSVGIGQISSEVPQNLSASRPQDRQFILSSKKLLLSDSGFYLCAWGTPFNYGYTFGSGTRLTVV.

The V and J genes are TRBV20-1 and TRBJ2-3; D is undetermined. The V gene lost 6 bases and the J gene lost 5 bases, with 9 bases spanning the gap. The CDR3 runs to 11 residues. CDR1 and CDR2 (germline): DFQATT, SNEGSKA (reference sequence). The CDR3 region is CSAKPGDTQYF. DNA for the CDR3: TGCAGTGCAAAGCCCGGAGATACGCAGTATTTT.

The chain uses TRBV15 and TRBJ1-6; D perhaps matches TRBD1 (5 bases). The V end lost 0 bases, the J end lost 3 bases, and 9 bases lay between the germline ends. CDR3 length: 16 amino acids. CDR1 and CDR2 from the germline V gene are LNHNV and YYDKDF (reference sequence). The CDR3 is CATSRDRGGYNSPLHF. CDR3 nucleotide sequence: TGTGCCACCAGCAGAGATAGGGGCGGCTATAATTCACCCCTCCACTTT.

J is TRBJ2-3 and V is TRBV7-9, with 7 bases fitting TRBD2. CDR3 length equals 17 residues. Losses at the gene ends were 3 bases for V and 4 bases for J; bases not matched to a gene: 13. The germline V gene encodes CDR1 SEHNR and CDR2 FQNEAQ (reference sequence). The CDR3 protein is CASSLISVYGGSDTQYF. CDR3 nucleotides: TGTGCCAGCAGCTTGATTTCTGTCTACGGGGGGTCAGATACGCAGTATTTT.

The chain recombines TRBV6-5 with TRBJ2-7; the match to TRBD1 covers 7 bases. CDR3 length: 15 amino acids. The junction had 10 bases not matched to a gene; V was cut back by 5 bases and J by 3 bases. The germline V gene encodes CDR1 MNHEY and CDR2 SVGAGI. Here the CDR3 reads CASSLLRDRGYEQYF. For the CDR3, the DNA is TGTGCCAGCAGTCTGCTGAGGGACAGAGGCTACGAGCAGTACTTC.

The rearrangement uses TRBV5-6 and TRBJ1-3; tentative D call: TRBD1 (6 bases). Trimming cost V 1 base and J 2 bases, with 10 bases left between them. The CDR3 contains 15 residues. Germline loops: CDR1 SGHDT, CDR2 YYEEEE. CDR3 protein: CASSLTGGAGNTIYF. CDR3 DNA: TGTGCCAGCAGCTTGACGGGGGGCGCTGGAAACACCATATATTTT.

The chain recombines TRBV6-6 with TRBJ1-2; D may be TRBD1 (5 bases). Trimming left V 5 bases short and J 5 bases short, with 21 bases between. The germline V gene encodes CDR1 MNHNY and CDR2 SVGAGI (reference sequence). The CDR3 spans 16 residues. The CDR3 loop is CASSTLDGLGGYGYTF. CDR3 in DNA: TGTGCCAGCAGTACCCTCGACGGATTGGGGGGGTATGGCTACACCTTC.

The V and J genes are TRBV25-1 and TRBJ2-7; a possible D gene is TRBD2 (6 bases). The CDR3 consists of 11 residues. Trimming stripped 4 bases from V and 11 bases from J, with 12 bases between. Germline CDR1 reads MGHDK; CDR2 reads SYGVNS. In DNA form, the CDR3 reads TGTGCCAGCAGTGCCGGGGGTACCGAGTACTTC. Translated, it gives CASSAGGTEYF.